Listed here is a single TCR beta chain. Its target is not known. The repertoire was sequenced with immunoSEQ multiplex PCR; TCRdb's copy has only in-frame clones and lacks some. The sample shows some 480,000 clones, 87% of them seen only once. Treatment defined: some 19 received Ad26.COV2.S at low or high dose, single or two shots; 5 received placebo; per-sample allocation not given. The samples were gathered on day 63 after the first injection of vaccine or placebo. In germline, CDR1 is SGHTA, CDR2 FQGTGA. CDR3 size: 15 residues. With 2 bases removed from V and 2 bases from J, the gap between germline ends came to 10 bases. The data stem from a study of Ad26.COV2.S vaccination and SARS-CoV-2 variants. At the level of the study: Intramuscular Ad26.COV2.S at 5x10^10 or 1x10^11 viral particles. Study observations and caveats: Across vaccine and placebo recipients, the breadth of non-spike TCRs was similar.

The receptor was derived from a person between 18 and 59 years old who received the Ad26.COV2.S COVID-19 vaccine or a placebo. This sample comprised peripheral blood, obtained in a trial of Ad26.COV2.S vaccine versus placebo. The chain is built from TRBV7-3 and TRBJ2-1; D unresolved. CDR3: CASSLSPVPYNEQFF. The CDR3 DNA follows: TGTGCCAGCAGCTTATCTCCGGTACCCTACAATGAGCAGTTCTTC.